The rows below give T cell receptor beta chains drawn from one sample of a study of blood T cells in healthy people across ages. A single record per CDR3 protein comes from TCRdb applying MiXCR to the 5' RACE reads. The table has about a million distinct CDR3 sequences, approximately 38% seen once. Sample: blood. Receptors originate from a man between 18 and 35 years old in good health. Each CDR3 is given with its conserved first and last residue. D genes are given only for firm matches.

j_call d_call cdr3_length v_call cdr3_aa
TRBJ1-1 . 15 TRBV12-3/TRBV12-4 CASTSSDIYSTEAFF
TRBJ2-3 . 16 TRBV20-1 CSARVKQGWYTDTQYF
TRBJ2-7 . 13 TRBV7-2 CASSRSPASEQYF
TRBJ2-5 TRBD2 15 TRBV6-5 CASSYRTSRAETQYF
TRBJ2-3 . 15 TRBV24-1 CATSDSRARWDTQYF
TRBJ1-1 TRBD1 13 TRBV20-1 CSALDREKGEVFF
TRBJ2-1 . 13 TRBV6-5 CASSYTGAGEQFF
TRBJ1-1 . 15 TRBV6-6 CASSFGAGMSTEAFF
TRBJ2-1 . 14 TRBV21-1 CASSKEGTDNEQFF
TRBJ2-3 . 14 TRBV18 CASSPRGFTDTQYF
TRBJ2-5 TRBD2 18 TRBV5-1 CASSQGYGLAPFQETQYF
TRBJ2-2 TRBD1 16 TRBV7-9 CAGSHPDRVKGGELFF
TRBJ2-1 TRBD2 18 TRBV28 CASSWATSGGADYNEQFF
TRBJ2-1 TRBD2 17 TRBV4-2 CASSQASSGSSYNEQFF
TRBJ2-4 . 15 TRBV12-3/TRBV12-4 CASTPAPLAKNIQYF
TRBJ2-3 TRBD1 16 TRBV20-1 CSARGLRDRETDTQYF
TRBJ2-1 . 15 TRBV5-1 CASSLLGIGDNEQFF
TRBJ1-2 TRBD1 15 TRBV27 CASSPRDSLNYGYTF
TRBJ2-3 TRBD1 15 TRBV25-1 CASRANYRGTDTQYF
TRBJ1-4 . 13 TRBV5-1 CTSSGGDREKLFF
TRBJ2-1 . 13 TRBV20-1 CSASDIPYNEQFF
TRBJ2-5 . 15 TRBV11-2 CASSIRRALYNEQYF
TRBJ2-7 . 12 TRBV6-2/TRBV6-3 CASSYPNYEQYF
. . 15 TRBV12-3/TRBV12-4 CASSYPGTSTDTQHF
TRBJ2-6 TRBD1 17 TRBV6-1 CASSAPGQVSGANVLTF
TRBJ1-2 . 15 TRBV12-3/TRBV12-4 CASSPFRLESEGYTF
TRBJ2-1 . 16 TRBV5-1 CASSSGGNKSYNEQFF
TRBJ1-1 TRBD1 14 TRBV6-5 CASSLFPGQYEAFF